Shown below are 19 T cell receptor beta chains from a single sample sequenced in a study of T cells in tuberculosis (dated by TCRdb to 2017 to 2018). Thawed, overnight-rested PBMC were stained with GMM-loaded CD1B tetramer, a Live/Dead dye and anti-CD3, then sorted on a FACS Aria II. C32 glucose monomycolate purified from Rhodococcus equi was loaded onto CD1B tetramers. To prepare the library, the immunoSEQ multiplex PCR assay was applied. As stored in TCRdb, this immuneACCESS dataset retains in-frame rearrangements with V and J assigned. A fraction of the clones does not appear; measured against another copy, unresolved V genes explain less than half of the discrepancy, and the remainder lacks a known reason. This sample lists around 50,000 clones; 88% were detected once. The ten largest clonotypes hold just over 20% of the sample. Sequencing used CD1b-GMM tetramer-negative cells sorted from PBMCs. This sample's cell subset or site label indicates: T cells not binding CD1B-GMM tetramer, sorted from same donor. Receptors originate from an adult woman with latent tuberculosis.

V gene TRBV4-3 combines with J gene TRBJ1-4; 10 nucleotides match TRBD1. J lost 10 bases, V lost 0 bases, and 8 bases had no gene match. CDR1 LGHNA and CDR2 YSLEER come from the germline V gene. This CDR3 has 16 amino acids. The CDR3, as DNA: TGCGCCAGCAGCCAAGATCGGGGACAGGGGTCCGGAAAACTGTTTTTT. Translation gives CASSQDRGQGSGKLFF.

The J gene is TRBJ2-7, the V gene TRBV7-2, with 9 positions matching TRBD2. V gave up 3 bases and J gave up 1 base; unmatched junction bases: 4. This CDR3 spans 15 amino acids. From germline, CDR1 is SGHTA and CDR2 FQGNSA. The CDR3 region is CASSFSGRISYEQYF. CDR3 coding DNA: TGTGCCAGCAGCTTCAGCGGGAGGATATCCTACGAGCAGTACTTC.

The CDR3 DNA follows: TGTGCCAGCAGCTTAGCGGTAGCGGGGGGCCCCGGGGAGCTGTTTTTT. Encoded protein: CASSLAVAGGPGELFF. The genes are TRBV7-6 and TRBJ2-2, with 10 bases fitting TRBD2. The CDR3 runs 16 residues. Per the germline V gene, CDR1 is SGHVS and CDR2 is FNYEAQ. V trimming: 0 bases; J trimming: 6 bases; junction bases outside the gene matches: 4.

J is TRBJ1-5 and V is TRBV10-3; D is uncertain. The germline V and J ends were trimmed by 4 bases and 5 bases, with 12 bases remaining between them. Per germline, CDR1 ENHRY and CDR2 SYGVKD. The CDR3 runs 14 residues. This CDR3 is CAISGGRPDQPQHF. As DNA, the CDR3 is TGTGCCATCAGTGGAGGGAGGCCGGATCAGCCCCAGCATTTT.

This chain uses TRBV19 with TRBJ1-2; D is unclear. The CDR3 extends over 14 amino acids. The germline V and J ends were trimmed by 0 bases and 9 bases, with 14 bases remaining between them. Germline CDR1 is LNHDA and CDR2 is SQIVND (reference sequence). The CDR3 DNA follows: TGTGCCAGTAGTATAGAGAGCCCAGAGGAAAGCTACACCTTC. It yields the protein CASSIESPEESYTF.

The CDR3, as DNA: TGTGCCAGCAGTGAATCGGTAAAAGGGGGCGGGAACACTGAAGCTTTCTTT. Its protein is CASSESVKGGGNTEAFF. The chain combines TRBV2 with TRBJ1-1; 7 nucleotides match TRBD1. Germline values: CDR1 SNHLY, CDR2 FYNNEI. This CDR3 is 17 amino acids long. V was clipped by 2 bases and J by 1 base; unmatched bases: 10.

This clone was counted once. The J gene is TRBJ1-6, the V gene TRBV11-2, with 7 bases lining up with TRBD1. Germline V gene lookup returns CDR1 SGHAT and CDR2 FQNNGV. The CDR3 has 14 residues. The V and J ends lost 6 bases and 7 bases, in that order; junction bases with no gene match: 6. CDR3: CASSSQGINSPLHF. CDR3 bases: TGTGCCAGCAGTTCACAGGGGATAAATTCACCCCTCCACTTT.

J is TRBJ1-1 and V is TRBV5-6; a possible D gene is TRBD1 (5 bases). Germline CDR1 is SGHDT and CDR2 is YYEEEE. The V end was cut by 2 bases, the J end by 8 bases, with 16 bases between. The CDR3 runs to 14 residues. The CDR3 is CASSFRSGGGEAFF. The CDR3 DNA is TGTGCCAGCAGCTTTCGTTCGGGGGGGGGAGAAGCTTTCTTT.

V and J are TRBV7-2 and TRBJ2-1; the match to TRBD2 covers 13 bases. Germline V lookup: CDR1 SGHTA, CDR2 FQGNSA. This CDR3 is built from 17 residues. V lost 1 base to trimming and J lost 8 bases; unmatched junction nucleotides: 8. In DNA form, the CDR3 reads TGTGCCAGCAGCTTAGGTAGGACTAGCGGGAGTCTCGATGAGCAGTTCTTC. This translates into CASSLGRTSGSLDEQFF.

The CDR3 nucleotides are TGTGCCAGCAGCATCGGAACAGGGATGGTTTCGGGCACCATATATTTT. Its protein is CASSIGTGMVSGTIYF. This chain joins TRBV5-6 and TRBJ1-3; D is possibly TRBD1 (6 bases). V shed 4 bases and J shed 9 bases, with 23 bases lying between them. The V gene's germline CDR1 is SGHDT and CDR2 YYEEEE. The CDR3 has 16 residues.

As DNA, the CDR3 is TGCGCCAGCAGCCAAGATCTAGCGGGGGAGGGGGATGAGCAGTTCTTC. This gives the protein CASSQDLAGEGDEQFF. This rearrangement joins TRBV4-3 to TRBJ2-1; 10 bases agree with TRBD2. Trimming at V came to 0 bases and at J to 8 bases, leaving 7 bases not matched to a gene. CDR3 length equals 16 residues. Germline-derived CDR1 and CDR2 are LGHNA and YSLEER.

V gene TRBV15 combines with J gene TRBJ2-3; 12 bases agree with TRBD2. Germline V lookup: CDR1 LNHNV, CDR2 YYDKDF (reference sequence). This CDR3 comprises 22 residues. V shed 0 bases and J 0 bases; nucleotides not matched to a gene: 16. The CDR3 is CATSRDRATSGRSAYSTDTQYF. DNA of the CDR3: TGTGCCACCAGCAGAGATCGGGCTACTAGCGGGAGGTCTGCCTATAGCACAGATACGCAGTATTTT.

This clone was detected only a few times. The chain has TRBV4-3 and TRBJ1-3; possibly TRBD1 for D (6 bases). The CDR3 totals 16 residues. Germline CDR1 reads LGHNA; CDR2 reads YSLEER. With 0 bases removed from V and 2 bases from J, the gap between germline ends came to 11 bases. The CDR3 region is CASSQDKGGAGNTIYF. The CDR3 DNA sequence: TGCGCCAGCAGCCAAGATAAAGGGGGTGCTGGAAACACCATATATTTT.

The rearrangement joins TRBV7-9 to TRBJ2-7; 9 nucleotides match TRBD1. Looked up from germline, CDR1 is SEHNR and CDR2 is FQNEAQ (reference sequence). The CDR3 loop spans 16 amino acids. V shed 7 bases, J shed 3 bases, and the junction held 13 bases outside the gene matches. The CDR3 DNA follows: TGTGCCAGCACCTCCGGAGCGGGGACAGGGTTCTACGAGCAGTACTTC. This sequence encodes CASTSGAGTGFYEQYF. Full variable domain (outside the CDR3, taken from reference TRBV7-9 and TRBJ2-7): DTGVSQNPRHKITKRGQNVTFRCDPISEHNRLYWYRQTLGQGPEFLTYFQNEAQLEKSRLLSDRFSAERPKGSFSTLEIQRTEQGDSAMYLCASTSGAGTGFYEQYFGPGTRLTVT.

The V gene is TRBV5-1, the J gene TRBJ1-5; 8 bases are shared with TRBD1. Per the germline V gene, CDR1 is SGHRS and CDR2 is YFSETQ. V shed 2 bases and J 4 bases; nucleotides not matched to a gene: 2. There are 14 residues in the CDR3. CDR3 DNA sequence: TGCGCCAGCAGCTTACAGGGGGGTAATCAGCCCCAGCATTTT. It translates to CASSLQGGNQPQHF.

The chain couples TRBV7-2 to TRBJ1-2; the D gene is possibly TRBD1 (5 bases). The germline gives CDR1 SGHTA, CDR2 FQGNSA. V gave up 1 base and J gave up 2 bases, with 14 bases separating them. This CDR3 spans 16 amino acids. CDR3 loop: CASSLEALSGNYGYTF. The CDR3 region has the DNA TGTGCCAGCAGCTTAGAGGCCCTGTCAGGGAACTATGGCTACACCTTC.

This rearrangement joins TRBV28 to TRBJ1-3; TRBD1 aligns across 7 bases. Trimming at V came to 6 bases and at J to 5 bases, leaving 16 bases not matched to a gene. CDR1 and CDR2 (germline): MDHEN, SYDVKM. The CDR3 contains 17 residues. CDR3 sequence reads: CASRPRQGSTRRNTIYF. DNA for the CDR3: TGTGCCAGCAGGCCTAGACAGGGTTCGACGCGAAGAAACACCATATATTTT. The full variable domain, in which reference TRBV28 and TRBJ1-3 provide the parts outside the CDR3, is DVKVTQSSRYLVKRTGEKVFLECVQDMDHENMFWYRQDPGLGLRLIYFSYDVKMKEKGDIPEGYSVSREKKERFSLILESASTNQTSMYLCASRPRQGSTRRNTIYFGEGSWLTVV.

The chain has TRBV10-2 and TRBJ1-2; TRBD1 might be the D (5 bases). Germline V lookup: CDR1 WSHSY, CDR2 SAAADI. The CDR3 sequence is 13 residues long. V lost 4 bases to trimming and J lost 6 bases, with 12 bases between them. CDR3 protein: CASSVGSGNGYTF. As DNA, the CDR3 is TGCGCCAGCAGTGTTGGTTCAGGGAATGGCTACACCTTC.

This chain joins TRBV19 and TRBJ1-1, with D possibly TRBD1 on 6 matching bases. The CDR3 covers 15 residues. Trimming removed 7 bases at V and 4 bases at J, with 19 bases between. CDR1 is LNHDA, CDR2 SQIVND, per germline (reference sequence). The CDR3 loop reads CASTPTGNRGTEAFF. CDR3 in DNA: TGTGCCAGTACCCCGACAGGAAATAGGGGCACTGAAGCTTTCTTT.